A single sample gave rise to the 24 T cell receptor beta chains below, sequenced in a study of OX40 agonist ivuxolimab in advanced cancers. Assay used: immunoSEQ multiplex PCR; TCRdb lists only in-frame clones, some missing. The profile shows some 64,000 clones, roughly 83% of them singletons. This material consisted of CD4+ or CD8+ T cells sorted from blood, taken in a trial of the OX40 agonist ivuxolimab. These receptors were collected from an adult with an advanced solid tumor such as melanoma, head and neck, liver or kidney cancer.

The rearrangement links TRBV18 to TRBJ2-7; no reliable D call. The CDR3 loop spans 13 amino acids. CDR1 is KGHSH and CDR2 is LQKENI in the germline V gene. V dropped 3 bases and J dropped 5 bases, with 11 bases sitting between them. Here the CDR3 reads CASSPRSSNEQYF. The CDR3 DNA follows: TGTGCCAGCTCACCGCGAAGCTCAAACGAGCAGTACTTC.

On this clone: Other DNA sequences in this sample translate to the same CDR3. This sequence joins TRBV19 and TRBJ1-5; D gene ambiguous. Germline CDR1 and CDR2: LNHDA and SQIVND (reference sequence). There are 15 residues in the CDR3. V was shortened by 3 bases and J by 0 bases, with 9 bases between the two germline ends. The CDR3 sequence is CASSMVPYSNQPQHF. CDR3 in DNA: TGTGCCAGTAGTATGGTTCCTTATAGCAATCAGCCCCAGCATTTT.

The chain recombines TRBV4-2 with TRBJ2-7; TRBD2 matches 9 bases. V dropped 0 bases and J dropped 1; count of bases not matched to a gene: 13. Germline CDR1 and CDR2: LGHNA and YNFKEQ. There are 19 residues in the CDR3. CDR3 protein: CASSQDLRGGRASSYEQYF. In DNA, the CDR3 is TGTGCCAGCAGCCAAGACTTGAGGGGCGGGAGGGCCTCGTCCTACGAGCAGTACTTC.

V gene TRBV5-1 combines with J gene TRBJ1-2, with a tentative D call TRBD1 (5 bases). Per the germline V gene, CDR1 is SGHRS and CDR2 is YFSETQ. The CDR3 totals 13 residues. With 4 bases removed from V and 4 bases from J, the gap between germline ends came to 11 bases. CDR3 amino acids: CASSIGTSYGYTF. The CDR3 region has the DNA TGCGCCAGCAGCATAGGGACTAGCTATGGCTACACCTTC. Variable domain in full (rest from reference TRBV5-1 and TRBJ1-2): KAGVTQTPRYLIKTRGQQVTLSCSPISGHRSVSWYQQTPGQGLQFLFEYFSETQRNKGNFPGRFSGRQFSNSRSEMNVSTLELGDSALYLCASSIGTSYGYTFGSGTRLTVV.

This chain uses TRBV5-1 with TRBJ2-7; D gene uncertain. Germline CDR1 reads SGHRS; CDR2 reads YFSETQ. The V end lost 0 bases, the J end lost 3 bases, and 4 bases lay between the germline ends. This CDR3 is built from 12 residues. Here the CDR3 DNA reads TGCGCCAGCAGCTTGGAGTTCTACGAGCAGTACTTC. This gives the protein CASSLEFYEQYF. The full variable domain, in which reference TRBV5-1 and TRBJ2-7 provide the parts outside the CDR3, is KAGVTQTPRYLIKTRGQQVTLSCSPISGHRSVSWYQQTPGQGLQFLFEYFSETQRNKGNFPGRFSGRQFSNSRSEMNVSTLELGDSALYLCASSLEFYEQYFGPGTRLTVT.

The gene calls are TRBV5-1 and TRBJ2-1; possible D gene TRBD2, 6 bases. This CDR3 is built from 14 residues. The germline V and J ends were trimmed by 5 bases and 9 bases, with 18 bases remaining between them. CDR1 is SGHRS, CDR2 YFSETQ, per germline. CDR3 sequence: CASRSGDRPSEQFF. CDR3 nucleotides: TGCGCCAGCAGATCGGGGGACCGCCCCAGTGAGCAGTTCTTC. Full variable domain (outside the CDR3, taken from reference TRBV5-1 and TRBJ2-1): KAGVTQTPRYLIKTRGQQVTLSCSPISGHRSVSWYQQTPGQGLQFLFEYFSETQRNKGNFPGRFSGRQFSNSRSEMNVSTLELGDSALYLCASRSGDRPSEQFFGPGTRLTVL.

This clone has just one count. This chain links TRBV5-1 with TRBJ1-2; D might be TRBD1 (6 bases). CDR3 length equals 13 residues. Germline lookup yields CDR1 SGHRS and CDR2 YFSETQ. Trimming took 0 bases from V and 8 from J, leaving 11 bases between them. The CDR3 protein is CASSLDRVGGYTF. As DNA, the CDR3 is TGCGCCAGCAGCTTGGACAGGGTAGGAGGCTACACCTTC.

The chain has TRBV2 and TRBJ1-4; the D gene is possibly TRBD1 (5 bases). The germline CDR1 and CDR2 sequences are SNHLY and FYNNEI. CDR3 length: 16 residues. V lost 7 bases, J lost 7 bases, and 22 bases lay in between. The CDR3 coding sequence is TGTGCCAGCAAGTACACCAGGACGGGGAGGGGTGAAAAACTGTTTTTT. This translates into CASKYTRTGRGEKLFF.

In this sample, this clone turned up a few times. The chain joins TRBV5-4 to TRBJ2-5; TRBD2 is a possible D gene (7 bases). Germline values: CDR1 SGHNT, CDR2 YYREEE (reference sequence). With 1 base removed from V and 3 bases from J, the gap between germline ends came to 13 bases. The CDR3 contains 15 residues. The CDR3 sequence: CASSLKRGAKETQYF. As DNA, the CDR3 is TGTGCCAGCAGCTTGAAACGGGGGGCGAAAGAGACCCAGTACTTC.

The rearrangement joins TRBV7-9 to TRBJ1-4; tentatively, D is TRBD1 (6 bases). The V end was cut by 1 base, the J end by 0 bases, with 9 bases between. Germline CDR1 is SEHNR and CDR2 is FQNEAQ (reference sequence). CDR3 size: 16 residues. The CDR3 reads CASSLGTVATNEKLFF. CDR3 DNA sequence: TGTGCCAGCAGCTTAGGGACAGTCGCAACTAATGAAAAACTGTTTTTT.

CDR3 coding DNA: TGTGCCAGCAGTGGGCTAGCGGGAGGGGTTTACAATGAGCAGTTCTTC. Translation: CASSGLAGGVYNEQFF. V is TRBV6-1 and J is TRBJ2-1; 12 bases match TRBD2. V shed 4 bases, J shed 4 bases, and the junction held 5 bases outside the gene matches. CDR1 is MNHNS and CDR2 is SASEGT in the germline V gene. The CDR3 is made up of 16 amino acids.

This clone was seen a single time. The chain combines TRBV2 with TRBJ2-7, with D possibly TRBD1 on 5 matching bases. Germline assignment: CDR1 SNHLY and CDR2 FYNNEI. The CDR3 is 14 amino acids. V was clipped by 4 bases and J by 6 bases, with 16 bases between them. In nucleotides, the CDR3 is TGTGCCAGCAGTGCCAGGGTTTTCCGATCCGAGCAGTACTTC. This encodes CASSARVFRSEQYF.

This sequence joins TRBV7-2 and TRBJ1-2, with unresolved D. V lost 0 bases and J 7 bases, leaving 12 bases between the germline ends. The CDR3 length is 14 residues. The germline V gene has CDR1 SGHTA and CDR2 FQGNSA. The DNA of the CDR3 is TGTGCCAGCAGCTTAGCTACGCGAGGCGGTGGCTACACCTTC. Amino acids: CASSLATRGGGYTF.

This rearrangement joins TRBV5-4 to TRBJ1-4; D not resolved. This CDR3 is 12 amino acids long. Germline-derived CDR1 and CDR2 are SGHNT and YYREEE (reference sequence). V lost 7 bases, J lost 4 bases, and 8 bases lay in between. CDR3 sequence reads: CASRFYNEKLFF. Here the CDR3 DNA reads TGTGCCAGCCGATTTTATAATGAAAAACTGTTTTTT.

The chain carries TRBV10-3 and TRBJ2-1; D perhaps matches TRBD2 (7 bases). The CDR3 extends over 16 amino acids. Germline values: CDR1 ENHRY, CDR2 SYGVKD. V lost 2 bases, J lost 6 bases, and 17 bases lay in between. CDR3 coding DNA: TGTGCCATCAGTGAGGGGCGGGGAGGGGGTGGCAATGAGCAGTTCTTC. Translated, it gives CAISEGRGGGGNEQFF.

This clone was seen a few times. The chain is built from TRBV2 and TRBJ1-4; 11 positions match TRBD1. CDR3 length: 15 amino acids. Per germline, CDR1 SNHLY and CDR2 FYNNEI. The V segment lost 7 bases and the J segment 8 bases; nucleotides outside the gene matches: 9. CDR3 nucleotides: TGTGCCAGCAAGAGGGAAGGACAGGGGGCGGAAAAACTGTTTTTT. Protein product: CASKREGQGAEKLFF.

The chain employs TRBV2 and TRBJ1-2; D remains ambiguous. V shed 4 bases and J shed 4 bases, with 10 bases lying between them. This CDR3 contains 13 residues. The V gene's germline CDR1 is SNHLY and CDR2 FYNNEI. The CDR3 protein is CASSVGRGYGYTF. CDR3 nucleotide sequence: TGTGCCAGCAGTGTCGGACGGGGCTATGGCTACACCTTC.

This clone was counted a few times. The chain has TRBV2 and TRBJ1-2; tentative D call: TRBD1 (5 bases). The CDR3 consists of 12 residues. Germline V gene lookup returns CDR1 SNHLY and CDR2 FYNNEI. V lost 5 bases to trimming and J lost 6 bases, with 10 bases between them. The CDR3 reads CASSRDPNGYTF. The CDR3 DNA reads as TGTGCCAGCAGTCGGGACCCCAATGGCTACACCTTC. Full variable domain (outside the CDR3, taken from reference TRBV2 and TRBJ1-2): EPEVTQTPSHQVTQMGQEVILRCVPISNHLYFYWYRQILGQKVEFLVSFYNNEISEKSEIFDDQFSVERPDGSNFTLKIRSTKLEDSAMYFCASSRDPNGYTFGSGTRLTVV.

The chain couples TRBV5-6 to TRBJ2-3, with D perhaps given as TRBD1 or TRBD2 (5 bases each). V lost 3 bases and J lost 0, with 11 bases in between. This CDR3 is 15 amino acids long. Germline values: CDR1 SGHDT, CDR2 YYEEEE. The CDR3 sequence is CASSWDRVSTDTQYF. In DNA form, the CDR3 reads TGTGCCAGCAGCTGGGACCGCGTGAGCACAGATACGCAGTATTTT.

The chain combines TRBV6-4 with TRBJ1-1; no definite D call. Trimming took 4 bases from V and 6 from J, leaving 12 bases between them. The CDR3 totals 13 residues. Per the germline V gene, CDR1 is MRHNA and CDR2 is SNTAGT. CDR3 residues: CASSVGIASEAFF. CDR3 in DNA: TGTGCCAGCAGTGTGGGGATCGCGTCTGAAGCTTTCTTT.

V gene TRBV13 combines with J gene TRBJ2-1, with D hard to call. CDR3 length: 14 residues. V lost 4 bases, J lost 8 bases, and 15 bases lay in between. Germline V gene sequence: CDR1 PRHDT, CDR2 FYEKMQ (reference sequence). The CDR3 spells CASSSRTVLDEQFF. In DNA, the CDR3 is TGTGCCAGCAGCTCGCGGACCGTCTTGGATGAGCAGTTCTTC.

The V and J genes are TRBV11-3 and TRBJ2-5; TRBD2 agrees at 7 bases. This CDR3 has 13 amino acids. V dropped 5 bases and J dropped 2; count of bases not matched to a gene: 2. In germline, CDR1 is SGHNT, CDR2 YENEEA. The CDR3 DNA reads as TGTGCCAGCAGCGGGGGGGGGCAAGAGACCCAGTACTTC. This translates into CASSGGGQETQYF.

This chain connects TRBV5-1 to TRBJ2-7, with D possibly TRBD1 on 6 matching bases. CDR1 is SGHRS and CDR2 is YFSETQ in the germline V gene. The CDR3 covers 15 residues. With 5 bases removed from V and 0 bases from J, the gap between germline ends came to 15 bases. In DNA form, the CDR3 reads TGCGCCAGCAGATCGGTCAGGACAGCCTCCTACGAGCAGTACTTC. The encoded protein is CASRSVRTASYEQYF.

This clone was seen more than once but under ten times. Written as DNA, the CDR3 is TGCGCCAGCAGCCAACCGGGACAGGGCTGGGATCAGCCCCAGCATTTT. Translating gives CASSQPGQGWDQPQHF. The rearrangement joins TRBV4-1 to TRBJ1-5; 9 nucleotides align to TRBD1. V was clipped by 2 bases and J by 5 bases; unmatched bases: 7. Germline values: CDR1 MGHRA, CDR2 YSYEKL. CDR3 length equals 16 residues.